The 23 T cell receptor beta chains given below trace back to one sample, sequenced in a study of T-cell memory formation after mild COVID-19. TCRdb re-called the 5' RACE reads through MiXCR, storing one row per CDR3 protein. Among roughly 140,000 distinct CDR3 sequences, roughly 13% were seen once, and the ten largest hold 25% to 30%. Specimen: PBMCs or a T cell subset sorted from them (not recorded which). The receptors stem from an adult woman who had mild COVID-19 (a few samples of this study predate the infection). Cell type and time point are not known.

This clonotype has only a few counts. The chain is built from TRBV4-3 and TRBJ2-7, with 7 bases identical to TRBD2. The CDR3 is made up of 15 amino acids. Trimming took 1 base from V and 5 from J; bases not matched to a gene: 8. The germline V gene encodes CDR1 LGHNA and CDR2 YSLEER. DNA for the CDR3: TGCGCCAGCAGCCAAGTCTGGACTAGTCAACACGAGCAGTACTTC. It is translated as CASSQVWTSQHEQYF.

V usage is TRBV7-6 and J usage is TRBJ1-2, with D possibly TRBD1 on 5 matching bases. This CDR3 contains 13 residues. Germline V CDR1 and CDR2: SGHVS, FNYEAQ. V lost 3 bases, J lost 2 bases, and 7 bases lay in between. The CDR3 reads CASSLGPNYGYTF. CDR3 sequence (DNA): TGTGCCAGCAGCTTGGGGCCGAACTATGGCTACACCTTC. The full variable domain, its missing parts supplied by reference TRBV7-6 and TRBJ1-2, is GAGVSQSPRYKVTKRGQDVALRCDPISGHVSLYWYRQALGQGPEFLTYFNYEAQQDKSGLPNDRFSAERPEGSISTLTIQRTEQRDSAMYRCASSLGPNYGYTFGSGTRLTVV.

The genes are TRBV9 and TRBJ2-3, with D tentatively TRBD1 or TRBD2 (5 bases each). Per germline, CDR1 SGDLS and CDR2 YYNGEE. V lost 4 bases and J lost 5, with 11 bases in between. This CDR3 has 13 amino acids. Here the CDR3 DNA reads TGTGCCAGCAGCTTACAGGCGGGAGATACGCAGTATTTT. Translation: CASSLQAGDTQYF.

The V and J genes are TRBV9 and TRBJ2-3; weak D call: TRBD1 (5 bases). The CDR3 has 16 residues. Between the trimmed V and J ends, which lost 0 bases and 2 bases, there was a span of 13 bases. CDR1 and CDR2 from the germline V gene are SGDLS and YYNGEE. In DNA, the CDR3 is TGTGCCAGCAGCGTAGGTGGCACAGGAACCACAGATACGCAGTATTTT. It translates to CASSVGGTGTTDTQYF. Looking up the rest from reference TRBV9 and TRBJ2-3 gives the full variable domain: DSGVTQTPKHLITATGQRVTLRCSPRSGDLSVYWYQQSLDQGLQFLIQYYNGEERAKGNILERFSAQQFPDLHSELNLSSLELGDSALYFCASSVGGTGTTDTQYFGPGTRLTVL.

The chain carries TRBV27 and TRBJ2-1; 8 bases are a match to TRBD1. CDR3 length equals 14 residues. Per the germline V gene, CDR1 is MNHEY and CDR2 is SMNVEV (reference sequence). After removal of 8 bases from V and 5 bases from J, the junction contained 8 bases not matched to a gene. CDR3 in DNA: TGTGCCAGCTGGACAGGGTATGAGAACAATGAGCAGTTCTTC. It codes for CASWTGYENNEQFF.

The chain employs TRBV30 and TRBJ2-1; D remains unclear. Germline CDR1 GTSNPN, CDR2 SVGIG (reference sequence). V was clipped by 0 bases and J by 7 bases, with 10 bases between them. The CDR3 loop spans 13 amino acids. Here the CDR3 DNA reads TGTGCCTGGAGTGTAAATTTTGTAAATGAGCAGTTCTTC. Its protein product is CAWSVNFVNEQFF.

This clonotype showed up just once. The J gene is TRBJ1-3, the V gene TRBV2; D remains unclear. The CDR3 contains 15 residues. V lost 7 bases to trimming and J lost 1 base, with 14 bases between them. The germline gives CDR1 SNHLY, CDR2 FYNNEI. The CDR3 nucleotides read TGTGCCAGCACCGCTTGGAGGAGTTCTGGAAACACCATATATTTT. Protein sequence: CASTAWRSSGNTIYF.

The chain has TRBV5-6 and TRBJ2-4, with 7 bases matching TRBD1. V lost 4 bases and J lost 0; bases outside the gene matches: 7. Germline CDR1 reads SGHDT; CDR2 reads YYEEEE. This CDR3 region has 16 residues. The CDR3 bases are TGTGCCAGCAGCAGGGGACAGAATCTAGCCAAAAACATTCAGTACTTC. It specifies CASSRGQNLAKNIQYF.

This clonotype was detected only a few times. The chain is built from TRBV24-1 and TRBJ2-1, with D perhaps matching TRBD1 or TRBD2 (5 bases each). Germline values: CDR1 KGHDR, CDR2 SFDVKD. The length of the CDR3 is 15 residues. V lost 5 bases and J lost 0, with 10 bases in between. This CDR3 is CATSVSGSSYNEQFF. As DNA, the CDR3 is TGTGCCACCAGTGTTTCAGGGAGCTCCTACAATGAGCAGTTCTTC.

This clonotype has only a few counts. The chain's CDR3 is CASSQDRRPSTDTQYF. Written as DNA, the CDR3 is TGCGCCAGCAGCCAAGATCGGCGACCTAGCACAGATACGCAGTATTTT. The chain has TRBV4-3 and TRBJ2-3; D not certain. Trimming pared 0 bases from V and 0 bases from J, leaving 10 bases between. Germline loops: CDR1 LGHNA, CDR2 YSLEER. There are 16 residues in the CDR3.

There are many counts of this clonotype. This sequence joins TRBV4-1 and TRBJ1-6; 8 nucleotides line up with TRBD1. Germline lookup yields CDR1 MGHRA and CDR2 YSYEKL. Trimming cost V 4 bases and J 4 bases; bases outside gene matches: 6. There are 16 residues in the CDR3. DNA for the CDR3: TGCGCCAGCAGCCTTCCAGGGGGCGATTATAATTCACCCCTCCACTTT. Translated: CASSLPGGDYNSPLHF.

The V and J genes are TRBV11-3 and TRBJ2-1, with D perhaps assigned TRBD1 or TRBD2 (6 bases each). V gave up 3 bases and J gave up 8 bases, with 14 bases separating them. This CDR3 has 14 residues. CDR1 SGHNT and CDR2 YENEEA come from the germline V gene. The CDR3 region has the DNA TGTGCCAGCAGCTTCTCGGGGGCCGGTCATGAGCAGTTCTTC. The encoded protein is CASSFSGAGHEQFF.

V and J are TRBV27 and TRBJ2-2; D remains unclear. Trimming removed 0 bases from V and 5 bases from J, with 4 bases in between. The CDR3 contains 13 residues. Germline V lookup: CDR1 MNHEY, CDR2 SMNVEV (reference sequence). This CDR3 reads CASSLSWTGELFF. In DNA form, the CDR3 reads TGTGCCAGCAGTTTATCTTGGACCGGGGAGCTGTTTTTT.

This rearrangement joins TRBV7-3 to TRBJ2-3; D is possibly TRBD1 (6 bases). This CDR3 comprises 18 residues. The V and J ends lost 1 base and 5 bases respectively, with 22 bases between them. The germline gives CDR1 SGHTA, CDR2 FQGTGA. The CDR3 spells CASSLKWTGQGSRDTQYF. For the CDR3, the DNA is TGTGCCAGCAGCTTAAAGTGGACGGGGCAGGGGTCGAGAGATACGCAGTATTTT.

The chain carries TRBV28 and TRBJ2-7; D uncertain. Trimming stripped 4 bases from V and 0 bases from J, with 13 bases between. This CDR3 spans 15 amino acids. Germline CDR1 reads MDHEN; CDR2 reads SYDVKM. The CDR3 nucleotides read TGTGCCAGCAGTTACCTCACCCTTAGCTCCTACGAGCAGTACTTC. This translates into CASSYLTLSSYEQYF. The entire variable domain, with the rest obtained from reference TRBV28 and TRBJ2-7, is as follows: DVKVTQSSRYLVKRTGEKVFLECVQDMDHENMFWYRQDPGLGLRLIYFSYDVKMKEKGDIPEGYSVSREKKERFSLILESASTNQTSMYLCASSYLTLSSYEQYFGPGTRLTVT.

The chain has TRBV18 and TRBJ1-2, with D uncertain. V shed 2 bases and J shed 0 bases, with 13 bases lying between them. CDR1 KGHSH and CDR2 LQKENI come from the germline V gene. This CDR3 region has 16 residues. CDR3 region: CASSPVDGLTNYGYTF. CDR3 in DNA: TGTGCCAGCTCACCAGTAGACGGCCTTACTAACTATGGCTACACCTTC.

This clonotype was observed a handful of times. The V and J genes are TRBV15 and TRBJ2-2, with a tentative D call TRBD1 (5 bases). The germline V gene encodes CDR1 LNHNV and CDR2 YYDKDF (reference sequence). Between the trimmed V and J ends, which lost 0 bases and 2 bases, there was a span of 10 bases. CDR3 size: 16 residues. The CDR3 bases are TGTGCCACCAGCAGAGAAAGGACACCTAACACCGGGGAGCTGTTTTTT. Protein sequence: CATSRERTPNTGELFF. The entire variable domain, with the rest obtained from reference TRBV15 and TRBJ2-2, is as follows: DAMVIQNPRYQVTQFGKPVTLSCSQTLNHNVMYWYQQKSSQAPKLLFHYYDKDFNNEADTPDNFQSRRPNTSFCFLDIRSPGLGDTAMYLCATSRERTPNTGELFFGEGSRLTVL.

There are many counts of this clonotype. J is TRBJ2-7 and V is TRBV2; 9 bases are a match to TRBD2. V gave up 6 bases and J gave up 4 bases; unmatched junction bases: 7. The CDR3 contains 14 residues. Germline V gives CDR1 SNHLY, CDR2 FYNNEI. CDR3 nucleotide sequence: TGTGCCAGCAGGCAGACTAGCGGAGCTTACGAGCAGTACTTC. It yields the protein CASRQTSGAYEQYF.

This chain joins TRBV20-1 and TRBJ2-7; 11 positions agree with TRBD1. The CDR3 runs 14 residues. V lost 3 bases to trimming and J lost 4 bases; unmatched junction nucleotides: 5. CDR1 DFQATT and CDR2 SNEGSKA come from the germline V gene (reference sequence). In DNA, the CDR3 is TGCAGTGCTAGGGTGGACAGGGGGCCATACGAGCAGTACTTC. Translating gives CSARVDRGPYEQYF.

Ten or more counts support this clonotype. J is TRBJ2-7 and V is TRBV7-9; TRBD1 agrees at 8 bases. The CDR3 is 13 amino acids. J was trimmed by 2 bases and V by 6 bases; bases with no gene match: 3. The germline gives CDR1 SEHNR, CDR2 FQNEAQ (reference sequence). The CDR3 DNA reads TGTGCCAGCAGACAGGGGGGAGCCTACGAGCAGTACTTC. This gives the protein CASRQGGAYEQYF. The whole variable domain, remainder taken from reference TRBV7-9 and TRBJ2-7, is DTGVSQNPRHKITKRGQNVTFRCDPISEHNRLYWYRQTLGQGPEFLTYFQNEAQLEKSRLLSDRFSAERPKGSFSTLEIQRTEQGDSAMYLCASRQGGAYEQYFGPGTRLTVT.

This clonotype came up a few times. The chain couples TRBV7-9 to TRBJ1-2; possible D gene TRBD1, 5 bases. V lost 1 base to trimming and J lost 7 bases, with 13 bases between them. The germline V gene encodes CDR1 SEHNR and CDR2 FQNEAQ (reference sequence). The length of the CDR3 is 14 residues. CDR3 coding DNA: TGTGCCAGCAGCTTAGGGTTTGGACAAGGTGGCTACACCTTC. This encodes CASSLGFGQGGYTF.

The sample holds a few counts of this clonotype. The J gene is TRBJ2-1, the V gene TRBV5-6, with TRBD2 as a possible D gene (7 bases). The CDR3 is 13 residues long. Germline loops: CDR1 SGHDT, CDR2 YYEEEE. Trimming pared 2 bases from V and 8 bases from J, leaving 11 bases between. CDR3 bases: TGTGCCAGCAGCTTCAGGGGAGGGGATGAGCAGTTCTTC. Translated: CASSFRGGDEQFF.

This clonotype was seen more than once but under ten times. V and J are TRBV5-1 and TRBJ2-5, with 10 bases that match TRBD1. V was clipped by 4 bases and J by 5 bases; unmatched bases: 8. The CDR3 contains 15 residues. Per germline, CDR1 SGHRS and CDR2 YFSETQ. CDR3: CASSTGQGDGETQYF. The CDR3 DNA is TGCGCCAGCAGCACAGGACAGGGGGATGGGGAGACCCAGTACTTC.